Below, 8 T cell receptor beta chains from the same sample are listed, as sequenced in a study of blood T cell repertoires in COVID-19 (TCRdb year 2020). Libraries were constructed by the immunoSEQ multiplex PCR assay. As stored in TCRdb, this immuneACCESS dataset retains in-frame rearrangements with V and J assigned. A fraction of the clones does not appear; measured against another copy, unresolved V genes explain less than half of the discrepancy, and the remainder lacks a known reason. The sample records under 300,000 clones, nearly 90% of which are singletons. 2% to 2.5% of the sample is taken by the ten largest. Sequencing was carried out using peripheral blood. These receptor sequences come from a woman in her thirties or forties who had recovered from COVID-19.

The chain carries TRBV6-5 and TRBJ1-4; possibly TRBD1 for D (5 bases). Trimming removed 0 bases from V and 7 bases from J, with 6 bases in between. Per germline, CDR1 MNHEY and CDR2 SVGAGI. This CDR3 is 13 amino acids long. The CDR3 DNA reads TGTGCCAGCAGTTACTCCCAGGGTGAAAAACTGTTTTTT. Amino acid sequence: CASSYSQGEKLFF.

The chain couples TRBV6-2 or TRBV6-3 to TRBJ1-2; maybe TRBD1 (6 bases). The CDR3 runs 12 residues. V shed 5 bases and J shed 8 bases, with 12 bases lying between them. Germline V CDR1 and CDR2: MNHEY, SVGEGT. The CDR3: CASSTGSKGYTF. The CDR3 nucleotides are TGTGCCAGCAGTACAGGGAGTAAAGGCTACACCTTC.

This clone counts as medium-sized (0.01 to 0.1%). The chain couples TRBV7-9 to TRBJ2-1; 7 positions agree with TRBD1. The V and J ends lost 3 bases and 4 bases, in that order; junction bases with no gene match: 3. Germline values: CDR1 SEHNR, CDR2 FQNEAQ (reference sequence). The CDR3 has 14 residues. The DNA of the CDR3 is TGTGCCAGCAGCTTGGCACAGGGGTACAATGAGCAGTTCTTC. Residues: CASSLAQGYNEQFF. Drawing the rest from reference TRBV7-9 and TRBJ2-1, the complete variable domain is DTGVSQNPRHKITKRGQNVTFRCDPISEHNRLYWYRQTLGQGPEFLTYFQNEAQLEKSRLLSDRFSAERPKGSFSTLEIQRTEQGDSAMYLCASSLAQGYNEQFFGPGTRLTVL.

This clone has more than one count but fewer than ten. The gene calls are TRBV27 and TRBJ2-7; 8 bases match TRBD1. This CDR3 has 13 amino acids. V shed 0 bases, J shed 10 bases, and the junction held 5 bases outside the gene matches. Germline V gene sequence: CDR1 MNHEY, CDR2 SMNVEV (reference sequence). This chain's CDR3 is CASSLSGDRFQYF. CDR3 sequence (DNA): TGTGCCAGCAGTTTATCGGGGGACAGGTTCCAGTACTTC.

V is TRBV5-1 and J is TRBJ2-1; no reliable D call. Germline CDR1 is SGHRS and CDR2 is YFSETQ. This CDR3 spans 15 amino acids. The ends were cut back, 4 bases at V and 6 bases at J, with 17 bases in the middle. The CDR3 is CASSPRNLASNEQFF. The CDR3 DNA is TGCGCCAGCAGCCCCCGAAACCTCGCTAGCAATGAGCAGTTCTTC.

V usage is TRBV4-3 and J usage is TRBJ2-7, with TRBD1 matching over 9 bases. This CDR3 has 15 amino acids. V trimming: 5 bases; J trimming: 6 bases; junction bases outside the gene matches: 11. The germline V gene encodes CDR1 LGHNA and CDR2 YSLEER. The CDR3 protein is CASSKFRDRDVEQYF. DNA for the CDR3: TGCGCCAGCAGCAAATTCCGGGACAGGGATGTCGAGCAGTACTTC.

The chain links TRBV5-1 to TRBJ1-5; 7 bases align to TRBD1. In germline, CDR1 is SGHRS, CDR2 YFSETQ. J gave up 2 bases and V 1 base, and 0 bases lay outside the gene matches. The CDR3 is 14 residues long. This CDR3 reads CASSLTGGNQPQHF. The CDR3 DNA is TGCGCCAGCAGCTTGACAGGGGGCAATCAGCCCCAGCATTTT.

This clone has more than one count but fewer than ten. The V gene is TRBV6-5, the J gene TRBJ1-6, with D tentatively TRBD1 (5 bases). Deletions cut 1 base from V and 3 bases from J, with 7 bases between. The CDR3 consists of 15 residues. Looked up from germline, CDR1 is MNHEY and CDR2 is SVGAGI. In DNA, the CDR3 is TGTGCCAGCAGTTACTTGGGACTCTATAATTCACCCCTCCACTTT. This codes for CASSYLGLYNSPLHF.